These 15 T cell receptor beta chains came from one sample sequenced in a study of blood T cell repertoires in COVID-19. TCRdb's table, derived via immunoSEQ multiplex PCR, lists solely in-frame clones and lacks some. The repertoire includes fewer than 600,000 clones, more than 75% of them detected once, and 1.5% to 2% sits in the top ten. The specimen was PBMCs or T cells enriched from blood (not recorded which). These receptors all stem from a woman aged 40-49 years who had recovered from COVID-19.

The rearrangement uses TRBV2 and TRBJ2-2; possibly TRBD1 for D (6 bases). V lost 7 bases, J lost 4 bases, and 19 bases lay in between. The CDR3 runs 16 residues. Germline CDR1 is SNHLY and CDR2 is FYNNEI. The CDR3 region has the DNA TGTGCCAGCACTTTAGGGACAAATGGAGGCACCGGGGAGCTGTTTTTT. This sequence encodes CASTLGTNGGTGELFF.

The rearrangement joins TRBV2 to TRBJ2-5, with D maybe TRBD1 (5 bases). The V and J ends lost 8 bases and 5 bases respectively, with 15 bases between them. Per the germline V gene, CDR1 is SNHLY and CDR2 is FYNNEI. This CDR3 contains 13 residues. DNA for the CDR3: TGTGCCAGCCGGGTCGAAGGGGCCGAGACCCAGTACTTC. Translating gives CASRVEGAETQYF.

The J gene is TRBJ2-7, the V gene TRBV19, with D perhaps matching TRBD2 (5 bases). V dropped 4 bases and J dropped 5 bases, with 15 bases sitting between them. The CDR3 spans 14 residues. Looked up from germline, CDR1 is LNHDA and CDR2 is SQIVND (reference sequence). For the CDR3, the DNA is TGTGCCAGTAGTAGGAGGCAGTCGGTGGACGAGCAGTACTTC. It encodes CASSRRQSVDEQYF. The whole variable domain, remainder taken from reference TRBV19 and TRBJ2-7, is DGGITQSPKYLFRKEGQNVTLSCEQNLNHDAMYWYRQDPGQGLRLIYYSQIVNDFQKGDIAEGYSVSREKKESFPLTVTSAQKNPTAFYLCASSRRQSVDEQYFGPGTRLTVT.

The chain is built from TRBV7-2 and TRBJ2-5; D perhaps matches TRBD1 (6 bases). Trimming stripped 5 bases from V and 6 bases from J, with 22 bases between. The CDR3 loop spans 16 amino acids. Germline assignment: CDR1 SGHTA and CDR2 FQGNSA. The CDR3 DNA follows: TGTGCCAGCAGCCCGTTCACTCACAGGGTTTTGCAGACCCAGTACTTC. Translation: CASSPFTHRVLQTQYF.

This clone was picked up one time. This chain connects TRBV7-8 to TRBJ1-1, with D unresolved. Germline CDR1 reads SGHVS; CDR2 reads FQNEAQ. The V gene lost 5 bases and the J gene lost 2 bases, with 6 bases spanning the gap. This CDR3 is 12 amino acids long. CDR3 DNA: TGTGCCAGCAGCCCCAGTAACACTGAAGCTTTCTTT. This encodes CASSPSNTEAFF.

The chain employs TRBV20-1 and TRBJ2-1; 7 nucleotides match TRBD1. J was trimmed by 11 bases and V by 3 bases; bases with no gene match: 4. CDR1 is DFQATT and CDR2 is SNEGSKA in the germline V gene (reference sequence). This CDR3 comprises 11 residues. DNA for the CDR3: TGCAGTGCTAGGACGGACAGGAAGCAGTTCTTC. Translated, it gives CSARTDRKQFF.

The rearrangement uses TRBV4-2 and TRBJ1-5; D is unclear. This CDR3 is 18 amino acids long. V lost 0 bases to trimming and J lost 0 bases, with 15 bases between them. Germline V gene lookup returns CDR1 LGHNA and CDR2 YNFKEQ. The chain's CDR3 is CASSQDITRLTSNQPQHF. The CDR3 region has the DNA TGTGCCAGCAGCCAAGATATAACCAGGCTGACTAGCAATCAGCCCCAGCATTTT.

V usage is TRBV7-9 and J usage is TRBJ2-1; D gene ambiguous. The CDR3 is made up of 14 amino acids. V was cut by 1 base and J by 5 bases, with 9 bases left in between. CDR1 and CDR2 from the germline V gene are SEHNR and FQNEAQ (reference sequence). As DNA, the CDR3 is TGTGCCAGCAGCTTAGTTAACGGTAACAATGAGCAGTTCTTC. Its translation: CASSLVNGNNEQFF.

This clone came up a few times. This chain links TRBV10-2 with TRBJ1-1; 7 bases match TRBD1. This CDR3 comprises 12 residues. Germline loops: CDR1 WSHSY, CDR2 SAAADI. V lost 7 bases, J lost 13 bases, and 12 bases stayed unmatched. The CDR3 here is CASTAGQAQVFF. CDR3 nucleotides: TGCGCCAGCACCGCCGGACAGGCCCAGGTTTTCTTT.

The V call is TRBV7-9, the J call TRBJ2-3; a possible D gene is TRBD1 (5 bases). CDR1 is SEHNR and CDR2 is FQNEAQ in the germline V gene (reference sequence). Trimming shortened V by 5 bases and J by 4 bases, and 19 bases separated the two germline ends. This CDR3 has 16 residues. CDR3 nucleotides: TGTGCCAGCAGCCTTTTGTCCAGGGCGTTATCAGATACGCAGTATTTT. The encoded protein is CASSLLSRALSDTQYF.

The chain couples TRBV27 to TRBJ2-1; TRBD2 matches at 16 bases. Germline V gene data show CDR1 as MNHEY and CDR2 as SMNVEV (reference sequence). The J segment lost 8 bases and the V segment lost 5 bases, leaving 6 bases of the junction unmatched. CDR3 length: 16 residues. The CDR3 protein is CASSQGLAGGRYEQFF. CDR3 coding DNA: TGTGCCAGCAGTCAGGGACTAGCGGGAGGGAGGTATGAGCAGTTCTTC.

The chain combines TRBV10-1 with TRBJ2-7; TRBD2 agrees at 7 bases. CDR3 size: 13 residues. V trimming: 8 bases; J trimming: 2 bases; junction bases outside the gene matches: 6. Germline CDR1 reads WNHNN; CDR2 reads SYGVQD (reference sequence). Here the CDR3 reads CASRGGSTYEQYF. CDR3 coding DNA: TGCGCCAGCCGCGGCGGGAGCACCTACGAGCAGTACTTC.

V usage is TRBV7-9 and J usage is TRBJ2-3, with D possibly matching TRBD1 (5 bases). Germline CDR1 is SEHNR and CDR2 is FQNEAQ (reference sequence). The V end was cut by 6 bases, the J end by 7 bases, with 11 bases between. This CDR3 comprises 12 residues. As DNA, the CDR3 is TGTGCCAGCAGGGTAGCAGGGAATACGCAGTATTTT. Its protein is CASRVAGNTQYF.

The chain employs TRBV6-6 and TRBJ1-1; D not certain. The CDR3 is made up of 15 amino acids. Germline V lookup: CDR1 MNHNY, CDR2 SVGAGI (reference sequence). The germline V and J ends were trimmed by 3 bases and 3 bases, with 14 bases remaining between them. As DNA, the CDR3 is TGTGCCAGCAGTTATGAGGTTCGAATGGACACTGAAGCTTTCTTT. It yields the protein CASSYEVRMDTEAFF.

The rearrangement joins TRBV18 to TRBJ2-7; TRBD1 might be the D (5 bases). The CDR3 has 14 amino acids. Germline-derived CDR1 and CDR2 are KGHSH and LQKENI. V gave up 0 bases and J gave up 1 base, with 7 bases separating them. CDR3 nucleotide sequence: TGTGCCAGCTCACCACCGACAGTTTCCTACGAGCAGTACTTC. Protein sequence: CASSPPTVSYEQYF. Based on the CDR3 plus reference TRBV18 and TRBJ2-7, the full variable domain is NAGVMQNPRHLVRRRGQEARLRCSPMKGHSHVYWYRQLPEEGLKFMVYLQKENIIDESGMPKERFSAEFPKEGPSILRIQQVVRGDSAAYFCASSPPTVSYEQYFGPGTRLTVT.